Presented here are 5 T cell receptor beta chains from one specimen sequenced in a study of PD-1 blockade in classical Hodgkin lymphoma. Exposure to brentuximab vedotin varied, and each patient had relapsed following autologous stem cell transplantation. Data came from immunoSEQ multiplex PCR; TCRdb stores just in-frame clones and leaves some out. The sample contains approximately 150,000 clones, under 85% of which appear only once. The sample consisted of peripheral blood mononuclear cells (PBMCs), taken before the second cycle of nivolumab. The source is a human donor with classical Hodgkin lymphoma.

This clone appeared a few times. The rearrangement links TRBV7-9 to TRBJ1-1, with D unclear. Trimming cost V 8 bases and J 0 bases, with 16 bases left between them. The CDR3 contains 15 residues. Germline CDR1 and CDR2: SEHNR and FQNEAQ (reference sequence). Written as DNA, the CDR3 is TGTGCCAGCCGTTTCGGGTGGAACATGAACACTGAAGCTTTCTTT. It encodes CASRFGWNMNTEAFF.

The chain is built from TRBV2 and TRBJ1-1; 8 nucleotides agree with TRBD1. V trimming: 3 bases; J trimming: 10 bases; junction bases outside the gene matches: 4. The CDR3 has 12 residues. Germline values: CDR1 SNHLY, CDR2 FYNNEI. The CDR3, as DNA: TGTGCCAGCAGTGAGGACAGGGATCGAGCTTTCTTT. Translated, it gives CASSEDRDRAFF. Variable domain in full (rest from reference TRBV2 and TRBJ1-1): EPEVTQTPSHQVTQMGQEVILRCVPISNHLYFYWYRQILGQKVEFLVSFYNNEISEKSEIFDDQFSVERPDGSNFTLKIRSTKLEDSAMYFCASSEDRDRAFFGQGTRLTVV.

The CDR3 here is CASRGTREGEQYF. The CDR3 nucleotides read TGTGCCAGCAGGGGCACTCGGGAGGGAGAGCAGTACTTC. V and J are TRBV6-5 and TRBJ2-7; TRBD2 matches 8 bases. Per germline, CDR1 MNHEY and CDR2 SVGAGI. V dropped 6 bases and J dropped 7; count of bases not matched to a gene: 8. This CDR3 contains 13 residues.

This clone was observed a few times. This chain uses TRBV25-1 with TRBJ2-3, with 7 bases aligning to TRBD2. Germline loops: CDR1 MGHDK, CDR2 SYGVNS. With 6 bases clipped from V and 6 bases from J, the junction kept 6 bases outside the gene matches. There are 13 residues in the CDR3. In nucleotides, the CDR3 is TGTGCCAGCAGCCGAGCGGGAACGGATACGCAGTATTTT. It yields the protein CASSRAGTDTQYF.

This chain links TRBV4-1 with TRBJ1-2; D gene unclear. V was shortened by 0 bases and J by 4 bases, with 9 bases between the two germline ends. This CDR3 has 14 residues. Germline V gene lookup returns CDR1 MGHRA and CDR2 YSYEKL. CDR3 in DNA: TGCGCCAGCAGCCAAGAGGTTGAAGTCTATGGCTACACCTTC. This gives the protein CASSQEVEVYGYTF.